These 8 T cell receptor beta chains were sequenced from one sample in a study of cytomegalovirus exposure and HLA in healthy donors. TCRdb's copy holds only in-frame clones and misses some; the assay was immunoSEQ multiplex PCR. The sample has over 75,000 clones; under 95% are singletons. Sequenced: PBMCs. The receptor set was obtained from a man under 40 in good health and CMV-seronegative.

The chain combines TRBV7-3 with TRBJ2-6; D unresolved. This CDR3 has 14 residues. The germline V gene has CDR1 SGHTA and CDR2 FQGTGA. The V end lost 3 bases, the J end lost 0 bases, and 3 bases lay between the germline ends. Written as DNA, the CDR3 is TGTGCCAGCAGCTTCTACTCTGGGGCCAACGTCCTGACTTTC. Protein product: CASSFYSGANVLTF.

J is TRBJ1-4 and V is TRBV7-8; 9 bases map to TRBD1. Germline CDR1 is SGHVS and CDR2 is FQNEAQ. CDR3 length: 16 residues. V dropped 1 base and J dropped 9; count of bases not matched to a gene: 9. The CDR3 sequence: CASSLETGQGLKKLFF. DNA of the CDR3: TGTGCCAGCAGCTTAGAAACGGGACAGGGTCTAAAAAAACTGTTTTTT.

The chain has TRBV18 and TRBJ1-1; D call uncertain. Trimming shortened V by 8 bases and J by 4 bases, and 17 bases separated the two germline ends. This CDR3 region has 14 residues. Germline-derived CDR1 and CDR2 are KGHSH and LQKENI. The CDR3 here is CASTTEGGGTEAFF. The CDR3 nucleotides are TGTGCCAGCACGACTGAAGGTGGAGGCACTGAAGCTTTCTTT. The full variable domain, its missing parts supplied by reference TRBV18 and TRBJ1-1, is NAGVMQNPRHLVRRRGQEARLRCSPMKGHSHVYWYRQLPEEGLKFMVYLQKENIIDESGMPKERFSAEFPKEGPSILRIQQVVRGDSAAYFCASTTEGGGTEAFFGQGTRLTVV.

The chain combines TRBV6-1 with TRBJ2-5; 7 bases line up with TRBD2. CDR1 and CDR2 (germline): MNHNS, SASEGT. V lost 7 bases to trimming and J lost 1 base; unmatched junction nucleotides: 3. The CDR3 totals 13 residues. This chain's CDR3 is CASKGTIQETQYF. The CDR3 coding sequence is TGTGCCAGCAAAGGGACTATCCAAGAGACCCAGTACTTC.

The V and J genes are TRBV5-1 and TRBJ2-5; 7 nucleotides line up with TRBD1. J was trimmed by 1 base and V by 2 bases; bases with no gene match: 5. The CDR3 runs to 15 residues. The germline V gene has CDR1 SGHRS and CDR2 YFSETQ. CDR3 sequence: CASSLGTGVQETQYF. CDR3 nucleotide sequence: TGCGCCAGCAGCTTAGGTACAGGGGTCCAAGAGACCCAGTACTTC.

The chain employs TRBV5-4 and TRBJ1-4; 7 nucleotides agree with TRBD1. Germline V gives CDR1 SGHNT, CDR2 YYREEE (reference sequence). The CDR3 is 13 residues long. V was pared by 4 bases and J by 5 bases, with 2 bases of the junction left unmatched. The CDR3 DNA reads as TGTGCCAGCAGCCGGGACAGAAATGAAAAACTGTTTTTT. It codes for CASSRDRNEKLFF.

The genes are TRBV6-1 and TRBJ1-5; TRBD1 is a possible D gene (6 bases). CDR3 length: 15 amino acids. CDR1 and CDR2 (germline): MNHNS, SASEGT. V was cut by 4 bases and J by 2 bases, with 12 bases left in between. The DNA of the CDR3 is TGTGCCAGCAGTGGCCCGGGACAAGGCAATCAGCCCCAGCATTTT. Residues: CASSGPGQGNQPQHF.

V usage is TRBV28 and J usage is TRBJ2-2; a weak D match, TRBD1 (6 bases). The CDR3 contains 17 residues. Germline V gene sequence: CDR1 MDHEN, CDR2 SYDVKM. V was pared by 7 bases and J by 5 bases, with 23 bases between. The CDR3 sequence: CASTLPPGALRTGELFF. For the CDR3, the DNA is TGTGCCAGCACCTTACCCCCAGGGGCCTTGAGGACCGGGGAGCTGTTTTTT.